The 29 T cell receptor beta chains presented below share a single source sample, sequenced in a study of shared clonotypes between healthy human individuals. Measured with immunoSEQ multiplex PCR; TCRdb has only the in-frame clones, and not every one. This table has about 2.2 million clones, over 85% appearing once. CD45RO negativity and positive selection for CCR7 defined naive CD8 cells, a population that excluded terminally differentiated effector memory CD45RA+ cells. Sequenced input: naive CD8+ T cells from PBMCs. These receptors were obtained from a man younger than 35 in good health. Some clones in this sample may be carry-over from other donors' samples.

This clone was observed once. The chain joins TRBV6-6 to TRBJ1-2, with 7 bases aligning to TRBD1. Germline-derived CDR1 and CDR2 are MNHNY and SVGAGI (reference sequence). J gave up 4 bases and V 5 bases, and 7 bases lay outside the gene matches. The CDR3 totals 14 residues. CDR3 protein: CASSPDREPYGYTF. The DNA of the CDR3 is TGTGCCAGCAGTCCCGACAGGGAACCCTATGGCTACACCTTC.

The V call is TRBV27, the J call TRBJ2-7; no firm D call. Germline lookup yields CDR1 MNHEY and CDR2 SMNVEV (reference sequence). The V end was cut by 3 bases, the J end by 2 bases, with 8 bases between. This CDR3 comprises 13 residues. As DNA, the CDR3 is TGTGCCAGCAGTTTCTCGTTCACCTACGAGCAGTACTTC. It codes for CASSFSFTYEQYF.

The chain is built from TRBV6-5 and TRBJ1-2, with TRBD1 as a possible D gene (5 bases). The V and J ends lost 1 base and 8 bases respectively, with 17 bases between them. Germline CDR1 MNHEY, CDR2 SVGAGI. There are 15 residues in the CDR3. CDR3 nucleotide sequence: TGTGCCAGCAGTTACTTGGCCGGGGCCGCTTGGGGCTACACCTTC. The encoded protein is CASSYLAGAAWGYTF.

The genes are TRBV7-3 and TRBJ1-1; D not certain. V lost 2 bases to trimming and J lost 2 bases, with 6 bases between them. The V gene's germline CDR1 is SGHTA and CDR2 FQGTGA. The CDR3 extends over 13 amino acids. CDR3 loop: CASSLYPNTEAFF. The CDR3 nucleotides read TGTGCCAGCAGCTTATACCCCAACACTGAAGCTTTCTTT.

The chain has TRBV4-1 and TRBJ2-7; 9 bases match TRBD2. Germline CDR1 reads MGHRA; CDR2 reads YSYEKL. The CDR3 is made up of 15 amino acids. J was trimmed by 3 bases and V by 1 base; bases with no gene match: 4. CDR3 sequence reads: CASSQAVTSGYEQYF. The DNA for the CDR3 is TGCGCCAGCAGCCAAGCGGTGACTAGCGGCTACGAGCAGTACTTC.

The chain links TRBV4-2 to TRBJ1-1, with D possibly matching TRBD1 (6 bases). V was clipped by 4 bases and J by 1 base, with 7 bases between them. Germline CDR1 LGHNA, CDR2 YNFKEQ. The CDR3 runs 13 residues. The CDR3 region has the DNA TGTGCCAGCAGCCCAGGGGCGAACACTGAAGCTTTCTTT. It is translated as CASSPGANTEAFF.

The chain links TRBV4-3 to TRBJ2-2, with D unresolved. Trimming took 1 base from V and 10 from J, leaving 7 bases between them. Germline V CDR1 and CDR2: LGHNA, YSLEER. The CDR3 length is 12 residues. The CDR3 sequence: CASSQVGKELFF. The CDR3 nucleotides are TGCGCCAGCAGCCAAGTCGGAAAGGAGCTGTTTTTT.

A word on this clone: At the DNA level, this CDR3 is encoded by other sequences in the same sample as well. The V call is TRBV5-5, the J call TRBJ2-7; perhaps D is TRBD1 or TRBD2 (5 bases each). V was shortened by 0 bases and J by 6 bases, with 7 bases between the two germline ends. The germline gives CDR1 SGHKS, CDR2 YYEKEE (reference sequence). The CDR3 consists of 12 residues. In nucleotides, the CDR3 is TGTGCCAGCAGCTTGGGTGGGGGCGAGCAGTACTTC. It is translated as CASSLGGGEQYF.

The chain employs TRBV9 and TRBJ2-1; a possible D gene is TRBD2 (5 bases). The CDR3 has 14 amino acids. Trimming took 2 bases from V and 3 from J, leaving 9 bases between them. CDR1 is SGDLS and CDR2 is YYNGEE in the germline V gene. The CDR3 sequence is CASSVGGYYNEQFF. In nucleotides, the CDR3 is TGTGCCAGCAGCGTTGGCGGGTACTACAATGAGCAGTTCTTC.

The chain uses TRBV30 and TRBJ1-2, with TRBD1 matching over 8 bases. J lost 8 bases, V lost 2 bases, and 7 bases had no gene match. This CDR3 has 13 amino acids. CDR1 and CDR2 from the germline V gene are GTSNPN and SVGIG (reference sequence). The CDR3 loop is CAWSYTGGGGYTF. The CDR3 DNA sequence: TGTGCCTGGAGTTACACAGGGGGTGGCGGCTACACCTTC.

The rearrangement links TRBV29-1 to TRBJ2-7; D call uncertain. CDR3 size: 12 residues. The germline V gene has CDR1 SQVTM and CDR2 ANQGSEA. With 5 bases removed from V and 4 bases from J, the gap between germline ends came to 12 bases. The CDR3 loop is CSVRKGGYEQYF. Here the CDR3 DNA reads TGCAGCGTTCGGAAGGGTGGGTACGAGCAGTACTTC.

The V gene is TRBV29-1, the J gene TRBJ2-3; 7 nucleotides agree with TRBD2. The CDR3 totals 14 residues. Per the germline V gene, CDR1 is SQVTM and CDR2 is ANQGSEA. V shed 0 bases and J 6 bases; nucleotides not matched to a gene: 6. This CDR3 is CSVEERERPDTQYF. CDR3 in DNA: TGCAGCGTTGAAGAGCGGGAGCGACCTGATACGCAGTATTTT.

This chain connects TRBV28 to TRBJ2-2; TRBD1 agrees at 10 bases. The ends lost 5 bases at V and 6 bases at J; junction bases unmatched: 3. The CDR3 has 14 residues. Germline CDR1 and CDR2: MDHEN and SYDVKM. CDR3 bases: TGTGCCAGCAGTGGGACAGGGGAATCCGGGGAGCTGTTTTTT. Its protein is CASSGTGESGELFF.

The rearrangement uses TRBV5-4 and TRBJ2-7; 8 nucleotides agree with TRBD2. This CDR3 is 17 amino acids long. Germline loops: CDR1 SGHNT, CDR2 YYREEE (reference sequence). The junction had 8 bases not matched to a gene; V was cut back by 0 bases and J by 0 bases. The CDR3 DNA follows: TGTGCCAGCAGCTTGGCAAAAGCGGGAGACCCCTCCTACGAGCAGTACTTC. This codes for CASSLAKAGDPSYEQYF.

The chain combines TRBV28 with TRBJ1-5; 10 bases align to TRBD1. With V trimmed by 4 bases and J by 6 bases, 3 bases remained unmatched. Germline lookup yields CDR1 MDHEN and CDR2 SYDVKM. The CDR3 sequence is 14 residues long. CDR3 DNA: TGTGCCAGCAGTTCGACAGGGGGCTTTCAGCCCCAGCATTTT. Translation gives CASSSTGGFQPQHF.

This clone was detected ten times or more. The chain couples TRBV10-2 to TRBJ2-3, with 11 bases identical to TRBD2. This CDR3 has 14 residues. Germline CDR1 reads WSHSY; CDR2 reads SAAADI. Germline trimming cut 5 bases from V and 5 bases from J; bases unmatched to any gene: 3. The CDR3 is CASSTSGRLDTQYF. In DNA, the CDR3 is TGCGCCAGCAGTACTAGCGGGAGATTAGATACGCAGTATTTT.

The chain employs TRBV7-2 and TRBJ2-6, with D possibly matching TRBD2 (5 bases). The CDR3 loop spans 17 amino acids. Trimming took 5 bases from V and 2 from J, leaving 16 bases between them. Per germline, CDR1 SGHTA and CDR2 FQGNSA. CDR3 in DNA: TGTGCCAGCAGCAGCCGGGATCCCTCTACTGGGGCCAACGTCCTGACTTTC. This codes for CASSSRDPSTGANVLTF.

The chain joins TRBV2 to TRBJ2-5; 14 nucleotides match TRBD2. The J segment lost 5 bases and the V segment lost 6 bases, leaving 11 bases of the junction unmatched. The CDR3 is made up of 17 amino acids. Germline CDR1 and CDR2: SNHLY and FYNNEI. CDR3 protein: CASSRTSGRPLFETQYF. The CDR3, as DNA: TGTGCCAGCAGCAGGACTAGCGGGAGGCCGCTATTTGAGACCCAGTACTTC.

The chain couples TRBV7-9 to TRBJ1-2; D not resolved. Trimming took 4 bases from V and 2 from J, leaving 8 bases between them. Germline CDR1 and CDR2: SEHNR and FQNEAQ (reference sequence). The CDR3 extends over 13 amino acids. The CDR3 loop is CASSSAQNYGYTF. The CDR3, as DNA: TGTGCCAGCAGCTCCGCCCAGAACTATGGCTACACCTTC.

This sequence joins TRBV6-5 and TRBJ2-1; D gene unclear. The V gene's germline CDR1 is MNHEY and CDR2 SVGAGI. V was trimmed by 6 bases and J by 6 bases, leaving 18 bases between them. The CDR3 contains 15 residues. The CDR3 reads CASRRGKTITNEQFF. Written as DNA, the CDR3 is TGTGCCAGCAGGCGTGGAAAAACCATAACCAATGAGCAGTTCTTC.

This clone was recorded only once. In nucleotides, the CDR3 is TGCGCCAGCAGCCAAGATGTGGACTCTGGAAACACCATATATTTT. Amino acids: CASSQDVDSGNTIYF. The V call is TRBV4-1, the J call TRBJ1-3; D is unresolved. CDR1 is MGHRA and CDR2 is YSYEKL in the germline V gene. The CDR3 has 15 amino acids. The V and J ends lost 0 bases and 0 bases respectively, with 6 bases between them.

Of note for this clone: The germline gene is not matched at one end of the junction; a read error may be the cause. This sequence joins TRBV7-9 and TRBJ2-3; D uncertain. CDR3 size: 12 residues. Germline loops: CDR1 SEHNR, CDR2 FQNEAQ (reference sequence). As DNA, the CDR3 is TGTGCCAGCAGCCCCCGAGGAGACCGGGTGGATTTT. Translated, it gives CASSPRGDRVDF.

The rearrangement uses TRBV27 and TRBJ2-7, with 9 positions matching TRBD1. V lost 6 bases to trimming and J lost 1 base; unmatched junction nucleotides: 7. Germline V gene lookup returns CDR1 MNHEY and CDR2 SMNVEV (reference sequence). The CDR3 has 15 residues. The CDR3 protein is CASRRAGTGSYEQYF. Written as DNA, the CDR3 is TGTGCCAGCAGAAGAGCCGGGACAGGGTCCTACGAGCAGTACTTC.

The count of this clone is one. J is TRBJ1-2 and V is TRBV27, with 7 nucleotides matching TRBD1. From germline, CDR1 is MNHEY and CDR2 SMNVEV (reference sequence). The CDR3 spans 14 residues. The V segment lost 7 bases and the J segment 4 bases; nucleotides outside the gene matches: 9. CDR3: CASNPTGSSYGYTF. The CDR3 region has the DNA TGTGCCAGCAATCCGACAGGGTCCAGCTATGGCTACACCTTC.

This chain connects TRBV28 to TRBJ1-5, with D uncertain. The CDR3 spans 16 residues. Germline V lookup: CDR1 MDHEN, CDR2 SYDVKM. Trimming cost V 3 bases and J 2 bases, with 14 bases left between them. DNA for the CDR3: TGTGCCAGCAGTTTCCCCTCCACAGCTCGCAATCAGCCCCAGCATTTT. Its translation: CASSFPSTARNQPQHF.

The chain combines TRBV19 with TRBJ1-1; D unresolved. Trimming removed 3 bases from V and 2 bases from J, with 10 bases in between. The CDR3 runs 14 residues. From germline, CDR1 is LNHDA and CDR2 SQIVND (reference sequence). The CDR3 nucleotides read TGTGCCAGTAGTATGTCTGCGTTAAACACTGAAGCTTTCTTT. Translated, it gives CASSMSALNTEAFF.

V is TRBV19 and J is TRBJ2-7, with 8 bases lining up with TRBD1. CDR3 length: 15 residues. With V trimmed by 5 bases and J by 0 bases, 6 bases remained unmatched. Looked up from germline, CDR1 is LNHDA and CDR2 is SQIVND (reference sequence). CDR3: CASSANRGSSYEQYF. The CDR3 DNA reads TGTGCCAGTAGTGCAAACAGGGGGAGCTCCTACGAGCAGTACTTC.

V is TRBV28 and J is TRBJ1-4; weak D call: TRBD1 (6 bases). There are 16 residues in the CDR3. Germline V CDR1 and CDR2: MDHEN, SYDVKM. Trimming removed 10 bases at V and 2 bases at J, with 20 bases between. CDR3: CATRTVFTGTNEKLFF. The CDR3 DNA reads TGTGCCACCCGGACGGTCTTTACAGGGACTAATGAAAAACTGTTTTTT.

This chain connects TRBV9 to TRBJ2-1; perhaps TRBD1 as D (6 bases). V lost 3 bases, J lost 0 bases, and 16 bases lay in between. Germline values: CDR1 SGDLS, CDR2 YYNGEE. The CDR3 length is 17 residues. DNA of the CDR3: TGTGCCAGCAGCGCGAATAAGGCAGGGGTCTCCTACAATGAGCAGTTCTTC. This translates into CASSANKAGVSYNEQFF.